The clone carrying this TCR beta chain appeared a single time. The sample comes from a study of blood T cell repertoires in COVID-19. Study in general: Some COVID-19 samples were acute and others convalescent; all came from the United States, Italy and Spain. T cells, B-cell-depleted T cells, or PBMCs provided the cDNA or gDNA that served as material.

Authors' analysis steps: Quantification of nucleated cells was approximated via reference gene primer amplification. Repertoires were generated with immunoSEQ multiplex PCR, while TCRdb's copy carries only in-frame clones and drops some. D and trimming were read from the DNA, whereas the V and J calls and clone size are those reported in that table. The sample records some 80,000 clones, around 84% being singletons. The CDR3 contains 13 residues. V lost 1 base to trimming and J lost 8 bases, with 11 bases between them. The sample taken for sequencing was peripheral blood. The chain joins TRBV12-3 or TRBV12-4 to TRBJ1-2; D uncertain. The TCR sequence derives from a human donor in a cohort sampled during active COVID-19. This CDR3 is CASSLGSRRGYTF. CDR3 DNA: TGTGCCAGCAGTTTAGGTTCCCGGCGGGGCTACACCTTC.